The 2 T cell receptor beta chains below were found in one sample sequenced in a study of cytomegalovirus exposure and HLA in healthy donors (dated by TCRdb to between 2016 and 2019). Receptors were amplified or captured by the immunoSEQ multiplex PCR assay. A mixture of 60 forward primers for TCR Vbeta segments and 13 reverse primers for TCR Jbeta segments was used in the multiplex PCR. TCRdb provides this immuneACCESS table in a form limited to in-frame rearrangements. Some clones are lacking; in checked studies, under half of them reflect an unresolved V gene, and why the rest are absent is not known. In all, the sample holds around 170,000 clones, and roughly 80% of those were seen once. The ten largest clones take up approximately 6% of the sample. Sequences were obtained from PBMCs. These receptors were obtained from a man aged 35 to 55 in good health and CMV-seropositive.

The J gene is TRBJ2-1, the V gene TRBV5-4; 8 nucleotides align to TRBD1. This CDR3 region has 16 residues. Germline V gene sequence: CDR1 SGHNT, CDR2 YYREEE (reference sequence). With V trimmed by 4 bases and J by 7 bases, 13 bases remained unmatched. DNA of the CDR3: TGTGCCAGCAGCACTCGAGGACAGGGTTTCTATAATGAGCAGTTCTTC. The encoded protein is CASSTRGQGFYNEQFF.

This chain joins TRBV6-4 and TRBJ1-3; 7 positions match TRBD1. Per the germline V gene, CDR1 is MRHNA and CDR2 is SNTAGT. The CDR3 is 16 residues long. The J segment lost 3 bases and the V segment lost 4 bases, leaving 9 bases of the junction unmatched. The CDR3 nucleotides read TGTGCCAGCAGTGGGACCTCTGACAGGGATGGAAACACCATATATTTT. Encoded protein: CASSGTSDRDGNTIYF.